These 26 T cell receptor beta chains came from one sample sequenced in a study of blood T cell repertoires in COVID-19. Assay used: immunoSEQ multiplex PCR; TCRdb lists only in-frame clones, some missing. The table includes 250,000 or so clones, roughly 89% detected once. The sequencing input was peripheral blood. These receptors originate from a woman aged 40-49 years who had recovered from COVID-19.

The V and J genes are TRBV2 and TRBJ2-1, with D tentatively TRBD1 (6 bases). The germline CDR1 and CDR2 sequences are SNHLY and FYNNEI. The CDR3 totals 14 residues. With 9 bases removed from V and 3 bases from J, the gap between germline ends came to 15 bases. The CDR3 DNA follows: TGTGCCAGTACCGGGACACCCTACTACAATGAGCAGTTCTTC. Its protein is CASTGTPYYNEQFF.

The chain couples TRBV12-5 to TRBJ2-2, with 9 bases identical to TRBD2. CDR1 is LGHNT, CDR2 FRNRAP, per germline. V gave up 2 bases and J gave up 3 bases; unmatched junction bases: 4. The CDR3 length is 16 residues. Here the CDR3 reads CASGLRLAVDTGELFF. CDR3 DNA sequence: TGTGCTAGTGGTTTGCGACTAGCGGTCGACACCGGGGAGCTGTTTTTT. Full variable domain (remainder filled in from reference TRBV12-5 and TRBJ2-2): DARVTQTPRHKVTEMGQEVTMRCQPILGHNTVFWYRQTMMQGLELLAYFRNRAPLDDSGMPKDRFSAEMPDATLATLKIQPSEPRDSAVYFCASGLRLAVDTGELFFGEGSRLTVL.

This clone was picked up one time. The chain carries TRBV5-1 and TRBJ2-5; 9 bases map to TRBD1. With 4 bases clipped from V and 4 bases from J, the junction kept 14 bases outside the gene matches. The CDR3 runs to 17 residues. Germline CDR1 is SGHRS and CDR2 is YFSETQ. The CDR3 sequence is CASSVYLPGQGGETQYF. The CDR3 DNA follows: TGCGCCAGCAGCGTCTACTTACCGGGACAGGGAGGAGAGACCCAGTACTTC.

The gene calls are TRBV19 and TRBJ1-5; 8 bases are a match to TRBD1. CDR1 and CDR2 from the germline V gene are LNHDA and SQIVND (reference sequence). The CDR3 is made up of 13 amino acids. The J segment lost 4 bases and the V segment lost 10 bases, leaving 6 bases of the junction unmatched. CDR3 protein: CATSDRENQPQHF. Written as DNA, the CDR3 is TGTGCCACCTCGGACAGGGAAAATCAGCCCCAGCATTTT.

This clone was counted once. This chain's CDR3 is CASSLVASGVTDTQYF. CDR3 DNA: TGTGCCAGCAGCTTGGTAGCTAGCGGGGTCACAGATACGCAGTATTTT. This rearrangement joins TRBV5-5 to TRBJ2-3; 9 nucleotides line up with TRBD2. CDR3 length: 16 amino acids. From germline, CDR1 is SGHKS and CDR2 YYEKEE (reference sequence). The V and J ends lost 0 bases and 2 bases, in that order; junction bases with no gene match: 4.

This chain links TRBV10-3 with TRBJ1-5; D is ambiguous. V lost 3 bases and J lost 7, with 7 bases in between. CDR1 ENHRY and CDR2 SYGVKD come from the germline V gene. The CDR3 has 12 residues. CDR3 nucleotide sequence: TGTGCCATCAGTGATGCAGAACAGCCCCAGCATTTT. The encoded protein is CAISDAEQPQHF.

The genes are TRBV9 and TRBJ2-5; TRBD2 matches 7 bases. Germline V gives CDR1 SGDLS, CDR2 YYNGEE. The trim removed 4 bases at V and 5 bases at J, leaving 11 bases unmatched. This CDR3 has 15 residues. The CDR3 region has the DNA TGTGCCAGCAGCCCCGAAGCGGGGTTCGGGGAGACCCAGTACTTC. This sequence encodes CASSPEAGFGETQYF.

The CDR3 here is CASSLDPRNYGYTF. The CDR3 DNA follows: TGTGCCAGCAGCTTAGATCCCCGGAACTATGGCTACACCTTC. The V call is TRBV11-3, the J call TRBJ1-2; D not resolved. The V end was cut by 0 bases, the J end by 2 bases, with 7 bases between. Germline lookup yields CDR1 SGHNT and CDR2 YENEEA. CDR3 length: 14 amino acids.

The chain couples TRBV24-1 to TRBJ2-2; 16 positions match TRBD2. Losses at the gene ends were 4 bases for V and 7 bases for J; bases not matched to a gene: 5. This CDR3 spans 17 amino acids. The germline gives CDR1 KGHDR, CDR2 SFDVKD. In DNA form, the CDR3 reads TGTGCCACCAGTGACGGGACTAGCGGGAGGGCCGGCGGGGAGCTGTTTTTT. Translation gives CATSDGTSGRAGGELFF.

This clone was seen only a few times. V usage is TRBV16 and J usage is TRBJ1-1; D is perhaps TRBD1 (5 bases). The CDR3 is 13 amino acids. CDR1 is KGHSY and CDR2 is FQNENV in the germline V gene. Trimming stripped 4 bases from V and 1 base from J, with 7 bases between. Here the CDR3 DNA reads TGTGCCAGCAGCCTGACAGAGAACACTGAAGCTTTCTTT. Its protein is CASSLTENTEAFF.

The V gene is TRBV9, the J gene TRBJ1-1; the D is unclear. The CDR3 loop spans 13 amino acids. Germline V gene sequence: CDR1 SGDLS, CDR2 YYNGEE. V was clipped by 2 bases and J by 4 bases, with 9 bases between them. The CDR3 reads CASSVLPSTEAFF. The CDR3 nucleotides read TGTGCCAGCAGCGTTCTACCGAGCACTGAAGCTTTCTTT.

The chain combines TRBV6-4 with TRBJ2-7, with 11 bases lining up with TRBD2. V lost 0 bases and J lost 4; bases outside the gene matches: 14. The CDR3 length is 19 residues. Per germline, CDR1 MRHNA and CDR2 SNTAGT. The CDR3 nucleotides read TGTGCCAGCAGTGACTCGACTGGGACTAGCGGATTTGAGGGATACGAGCAGTACGTC. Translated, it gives CASSDSTGTSGFEGYEQYV.

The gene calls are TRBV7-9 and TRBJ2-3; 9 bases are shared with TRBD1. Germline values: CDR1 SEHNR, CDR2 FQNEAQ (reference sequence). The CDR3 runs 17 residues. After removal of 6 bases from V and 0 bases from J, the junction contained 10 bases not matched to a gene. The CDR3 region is CASRNLRDRESTDTQYF. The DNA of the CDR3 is TGTGCCAGCAGAAATTTGCGGGACAGGGAAAGCACAGATACGCAGTATTTT.

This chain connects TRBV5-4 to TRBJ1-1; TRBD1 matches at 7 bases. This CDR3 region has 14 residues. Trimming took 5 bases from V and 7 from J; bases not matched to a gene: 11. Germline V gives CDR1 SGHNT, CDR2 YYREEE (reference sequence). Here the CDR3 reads CASRNDRAAFEAFF. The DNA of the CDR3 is TGTGCCAGCAGAAACGACAGGGCTGCGTTTGAAGCTTTCTTT. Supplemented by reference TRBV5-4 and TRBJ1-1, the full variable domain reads ETGVTQSPTHLIKTRGQQVTLRCSSQSGHNTVSWYQQALGQGPQFIFQYYREEENGRGNFPPRFSGLQFPNYSSELNVNALELDDSALYLCASRNDRAAFEAFFGQGTRLTVV.

DNA for the CDR3: TGCGCCAGCAGCCGAGTACAGGTAGCAGATACGCAGTATTTT. This translates into CASSRVQVADTQYF. The V call is TRBV4-1, the J call TRBJ2-3, with TRBD1 as a possible D gene (5 bases). In germline, CDR1 is MGHRA, CDR2 YSYEKL. The CDR3 loop spans 14 amino acids. V lost 4 bases, J lost 4 bases, and 12 bases lay in between.

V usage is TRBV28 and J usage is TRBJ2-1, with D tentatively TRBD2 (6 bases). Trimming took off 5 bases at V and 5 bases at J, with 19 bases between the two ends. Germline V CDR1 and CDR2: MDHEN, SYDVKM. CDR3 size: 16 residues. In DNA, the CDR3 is TGTGCCAGCAGTACCTCAAGGCGGGGCTGGGACAATGAGCAGTTCTTC. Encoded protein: CASSTSRRGWDNEQFF.

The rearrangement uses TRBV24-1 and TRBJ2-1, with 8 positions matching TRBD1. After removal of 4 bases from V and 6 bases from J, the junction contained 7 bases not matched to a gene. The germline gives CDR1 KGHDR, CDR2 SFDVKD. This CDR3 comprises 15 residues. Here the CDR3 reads CATSEQQGGPNEQFF. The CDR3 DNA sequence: TGTGCCACCAGTGAACAACAGGGGGGCCCCAATGAGCAGTTCTTC.

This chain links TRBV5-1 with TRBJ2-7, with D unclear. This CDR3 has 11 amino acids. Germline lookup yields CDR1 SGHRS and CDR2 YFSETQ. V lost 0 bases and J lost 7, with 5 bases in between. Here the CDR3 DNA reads TGCGCCAGCAGCTTGGCCCTAGAGCAGTACGTC. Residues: CASSLALEQYV.

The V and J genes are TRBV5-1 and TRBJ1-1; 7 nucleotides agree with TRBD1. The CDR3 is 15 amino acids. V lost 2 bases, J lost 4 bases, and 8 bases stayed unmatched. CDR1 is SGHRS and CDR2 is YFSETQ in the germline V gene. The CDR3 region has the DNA TGCGCCAGCAGCTTAGCAACAGGGGTCATCACTGAAGCTTTCTTT. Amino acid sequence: CASSLATGVITEAFF.

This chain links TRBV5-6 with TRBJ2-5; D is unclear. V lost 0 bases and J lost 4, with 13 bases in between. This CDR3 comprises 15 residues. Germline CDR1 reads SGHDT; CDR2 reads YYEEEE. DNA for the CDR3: TGTGCCAGCAGCTTGGCCGGGTGGAGAGGAGAGACCCAGTACTTC. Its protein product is CASSLAGWRGETQYF.

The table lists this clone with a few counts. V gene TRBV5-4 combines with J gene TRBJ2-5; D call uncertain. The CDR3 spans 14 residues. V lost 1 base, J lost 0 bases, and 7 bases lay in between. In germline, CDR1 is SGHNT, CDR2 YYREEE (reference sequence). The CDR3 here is CASSLRMYQETQYF. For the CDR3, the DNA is TGTGCCAGCAGCTTGCGTATGTACCAAGAGACCCAGTACTTC.

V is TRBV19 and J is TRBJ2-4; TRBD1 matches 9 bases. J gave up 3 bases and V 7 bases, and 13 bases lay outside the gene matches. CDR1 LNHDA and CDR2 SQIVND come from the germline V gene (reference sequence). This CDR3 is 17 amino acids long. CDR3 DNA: TGTGCCAGTATCGCACGGACAGGGGAAAAGGTCAAAAACATTCAGTACTTC. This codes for CASIARTGEKVKNIQYF.

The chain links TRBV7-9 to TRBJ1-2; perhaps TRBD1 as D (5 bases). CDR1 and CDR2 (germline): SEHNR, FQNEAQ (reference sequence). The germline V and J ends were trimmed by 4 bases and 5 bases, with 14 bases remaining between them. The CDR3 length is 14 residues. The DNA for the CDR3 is TGTGCCAGCAGCTATGAAGGGGCAGCGTATGGCTACACCTTC. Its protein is CASSYEGAAYGYTF.

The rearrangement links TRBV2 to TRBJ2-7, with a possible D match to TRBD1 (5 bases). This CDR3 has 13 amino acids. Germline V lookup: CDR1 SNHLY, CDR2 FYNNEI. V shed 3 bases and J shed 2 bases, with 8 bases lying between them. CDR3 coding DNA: TGTGCCAGCAGTGATTTGGGGCCCTACGAGCAGTACTTC. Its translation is CASSDLGPYEQYF.

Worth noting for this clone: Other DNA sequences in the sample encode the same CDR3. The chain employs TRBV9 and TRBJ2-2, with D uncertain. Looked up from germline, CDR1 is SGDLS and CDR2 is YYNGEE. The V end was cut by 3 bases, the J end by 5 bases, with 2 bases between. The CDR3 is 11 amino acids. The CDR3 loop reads CASSATGELFF. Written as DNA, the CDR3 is TGTGCCAGCAGCGCGACCGGGGAGCTGTTTTTT. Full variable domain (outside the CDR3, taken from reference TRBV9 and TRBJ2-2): DSGVTQTPKHLITATGQRVTLRCSPRSGDLSVYWYQQSLDQGLQFLIQYYNGEERAKGNILERFSAQQFPDLHSELNLSSLELGDSALYFCASSATGELFFGEGSRLTVL.

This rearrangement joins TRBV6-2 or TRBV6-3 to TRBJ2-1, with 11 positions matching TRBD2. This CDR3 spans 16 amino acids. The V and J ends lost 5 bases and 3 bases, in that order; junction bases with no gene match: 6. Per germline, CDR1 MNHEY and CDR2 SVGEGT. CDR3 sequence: CASSGGTSGDYNEQFF. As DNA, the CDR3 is TGTGCCAGCAGTGGCGGGACTAGCGGAGACTACAATGAGCAGTTCTTC.